Listed below are T cell receptor beta chains from one sample, sequenced in a study of blood T cell repertoires in COVID-19. Using immunoSEQ multiplex PCR, the repertoire was profiled, and TCRdb retains in-frame clones only, with some absent. The data hold approximately 320,000 clones, with approximately 88% observed a single time. Input material: PBMCs or T cells enriched from blood (not recorded which). These receptor sequences come from a woman aged 18-29 years who had recovered from COVID-19. The CDR3 runs from the conserved cysteine through the conserved F or W.

length: 15
V: TRBV7-2
CDR3: CASSLGDRDTGELFF

length: 16
V: TRBV3-1/TRBV3-2
CDR3: CASSQVPAPNTGELFF

length: 15
V: TRBV9
CDR3: CASGQGPAYSYEQYF

length: 13
V: TRBV28
CDR3: CASSIRQPHEQYF

length: 16
V: TRBV19
CDR3: CASSIRAGKAGQPQHF

length: 13
V: TRBV7-2
CDR3: CASSSSSRVTQYF

length: 17
V: TRBV5-1
CDR3: CASSLAGGGSSYNEQFF

length: 14
V: TRBV2
CDR3: CASSERGGNYGYTF

length: 15
V: TRBV7-9
CDR3: CASSLSGQGNEKLFF

length: 13
V: TRBV11-2
CDR3: CASSLNLRETQYF

length: 15
V: TRBV9
CDR3: CASSPDETVNTEAFF

length: 14
V: TRBV5-1
CDR3: CASRQGADTGELFF

length: 16
V: TRBV5-6
CDR3: CASSFLPMEGPDTQYF

length: 13
V: TRBV28
CDR3: CASSTTGVAEAFF

length: 15
V: TRBV18
CDR3: CASSPDRDGGNTIYF

length: 14
V: TRBV9
CDR3: CASSVGGLSYEQYF

length: 17
V: TRBV13
CDR3: CASSLPSRQGGFSEAFF

length: 15
V: TRBV25-1
CDR3: CASSRPGQGKEPQHF

length: 15
V: TRBV3-1/TRBV3-2
CDR3: CASRQDRTDNYGYTF

length: 15
V: TRBV15
CDR3: CATSRDTYRGNEQFF

length: 14
V: TRBV24-1
CDR3: CATSDGQATGELFF

length: 14
V: TRBV7-6
CDR3: CASSAGTGVYEQYF

length: 16
V: TRBV28
CDR3: CASSGPSSGASFGYTF

length: 16
V: TRBV3-1/TRBV3-2
CDR3: CASSLDQGFLDYGYTF

length: 14
V: TRBV28
CDR3: CASSPGTGEYEQYF

length: 15
V: TRBV29-1
CDR3: CSVQKGVGGTLEAFF

length: 14
V: TRBV5-1
CDR3: CASSPLTSGGIQYF